These 14 T cell receptor beta chains were sequenced from one sample in a study of OX40 agonist ivuxolimab in advanced cancers. Method: immunoSEQ multiplex PCR; TCRdb's copy keeps in-frame clones and lacks some. Among around 67,000 clones listed, roughly 87% were seen once. Sequencing was performed on CD4+ or CD8+ T cells sorted from blood, taken in a trial of the OX40 agonist ivuxolimab. These receptors were collected from an adult with an advanced solid tumor such as melanoma, head and neck, liver or kidney cancer.

The genes are TRBV25-1 and TRBJ2-7; D unclear. From germline, CDR1 is MGHDK and CDR2 SYGVNS. The CDR3 consists of 16 residues. V lost 7 bases, J lost 5 bases, and 24 bases lay in between. CDR3 sequence: CASTLNMDRPVNEQYF. In DNA form, the CDR3 reads TGTGCCAGCACCCTCAATATGGACCGTCCTGTGAACGAGCAGTACTTC.

This chain uses TRBV29-1 with TRBJ2-1; unclear D gene. The V and J ends lost 6 bases and 0 bases respectively, with 12 bases between them. The CDR3 consists of 14 residues. CDR1 and CDR2 from the germline V gene are SQVTM and ANQGSEA. CDR3 protein: CSVKRSSSYNEQFF. As DNA, the CDR3 is TGCAGCGTAAAACGGTCATCCTCCTACAATGAGCAGTTCTTC.

Only a few counts were recorded for this clone. V and J are TRBV19 and TRBJ1-4; D not certain. The V and J ends lost 3 bases and 7 bases respectively, with 12 bases between them. This CDR3 region has 14 residues. The germline CDR1 and CDR2 sequences are LNHDA and SQIVND (reference sequence). This CDR3 is CASSIGRGSEKLFF. The CDR3 nucleotides read TGTGCCAGTAGTATTGGTCGAGGCTCTGAAAAACTGTTTTTT.

J is TRBJ1-1 and V is TRBV2, with 7 bases aligning to TRBD1. The CDR3 has 15 amino acids. V lost 4 bases, J lost 0 bases, and 5 bases stayed unmatched. In germline, CDR1 is SNHLY, CDR2 FYNNEI. CDR3 sequence reads: CASSGRQGLNTEAFF. The CDR3 region has the DNA TGTGCCAGCAGTGGAAGACAGGGACTGAACACTGAAGCTTTCTTT.

The chain couples TRBV6-5 to TRBJ1-5; TRBD1 matches at 8 bases. Germline V CDR1 and CDR2: MNHEY, SVGAGI. Germline trimming cut 0 bases from V and 4 bases from J; bases unmatched to any gene: 5. The CDR3 runs 16 residues. CDR3 coding DNA: TGTGCCAGCAGTTACTCCGGACAGGGAAGGAATCAGCCCCAGCATTTT. Protein sequence: CASSYSGQGRNQPQHF.

The CDR3 sequence is CASSLIPGTAINQPQHF. For the CDR3, the DNA is TGTGCCAGCAGCTTAATCCCCGGGACAGCGATCAATCAGCCCCAGCATTTT. The chain combines TRBV7-2 with TRBJ1-5; 7 bases match TRBD1. Germline values: CDR1 SGHTA, CDR2 FQGNSA. This CDR3 comprises 17 residues. The trim removed 2 bases at V and 3 bases at J, leaving 10 bases unmatched.

This chain joins TRBV6-5 and TRBJ2-7; D is ambiguous. This CDR3 has 13 amino acids. Germline CDR1 reads MNHEY; CDR2 reads SVGAGI. Trimming shortened V by 2 bases and J by 1 base, and 6 bases separated the two germline ends. CDR3 DNA: TGTGCCAGCAGTTACGCCGCTTCCTACGAGCAGTACTTC. Protein: CASSYAASYEQYF.

V and J are TRBV9 and TRBJ2-5; D is unclear. Germline CDR1 and CDR2: SGDLS and YYNGEE. The length of the CDR3 is 14 residues. V was trimmed by 0 bases and J by 2 bases, leaving 8 bases between them. The CDR3 region is CASSVVGDQETQYF. CDR3 coding DNA: TGTGCCAGCAGCGTAGTTGGGGATCAAGAGACCCAGTACTTC. Variable domain in full (rest from reference TRBV9 and TRBJ2-5): DSGVTQTPKHLITATGQRVTLRCSPRSGDLSVYWYQQSLDQGLQFLIQYYNGEERAKGNILERFSAQQFPDLHSELNLSSLELGDSALYFCASSVVGDQETQYFGPGTRLLVL.

This rearrangement joins TRBV18 to TRBJ2-7; the match to TRBD2 covers 8 bases. The CDR3 totals 16 residues. Germline assignment: CDR1 KGHSH and CDR2 LQKENI. V lost 2 bases, J lost 7 bases, and 13 bases stayed unmatched. CDR3 nucleotides: TGTGCCAGCTCACCAGGCCTCCGGCGGGAGGAGCGGGAGCAGTACTTC. Amino acid sequence: CASSPGLRREEREQYF.

The rearrangement uses TRBV7-9 and TRBJ1-2, with 7 bases matching TRBD1. J was trimmed by 2 bases and V by 2 bases; bases with no gene match: 8. The CDR3 consists of 16 residues. Germline V CDR1 and CDR2: SEHNR, FQNEAQ (reference sequence). In nucleotides, the CDR3 is TGTGCCAGCAGCTTAACCGGGACAGTAACCAACTATGGCTACACCTTC. Its protein product is CASSLTGTVTNYGYTF.

The genes are TRBV18 and TRBJ2-7; tentative D call: TRBD1 (5 bases). Germline V gene lookup returns CDR1 KGHSH and CDR2 LQKENI. The V end lost 2 bases, the J end lost 2 bases, and 13 bases lay between the germline ends. This CDR3 is built from 15 residues. DNA for the CDR3: TGTGCCAGCTCACCATCGACAGCTCGCACCTACGAGCAGTACTTC. This sequence encodes CASSPSTARTYEQYF.

This clone was counted a single time. The V call is TRBV12-2, the J call TRBJ1-5; TRBD1, the D gene given by the table, was not confirmed from the DNA. TRBV12-2 is labeled a pseudogene. The CDR3 is made up of 15 amino acids. The CDR3 reads CASRDRGRGGQPQHF. CDR3 nucleotide sequence: TGTGCAAGTCGCGACAGGGGGCGAGGAGGGCAGCCCCAGCATTTT.

The chain has TRBV2 and TRBJ1-4; D gene uncertain. The germline V gene encodes CDR1 SNHLY and CDR2 FYNNEI. This CDR3 region has 13 residues. V lost 4 bases to trimming and J lost 3 bases, with 6 bases between them. Written as DNA, the CDR3 is TGTGCCAGCAGTGGTTGGGCTAATGAAAAACTGTTTTTT. This gives the protein CASSGWANEKLFF.

The CDR3 is CASSLRTAYNEQFF. The CDR3 DNA is TGCGCCAGCAGCCTGCGGACAGCCTACAATGAGCAGTTCTTC. This chain uses TRBV5-1 with TRBJ2-1, with a weak D call TRBD1 (6 bases). There are 14 residues in the CDR3. The V end lost 4 bases, the J end lost 2 bases, and 10 bases lay between the germline ends. From germline, CDR1 is SGHRS and CDR2 YFSETQ.